The 5 T cell receptor beta chains given below trace back to one sample, sequenced in a study of blood T cell repertoires in COVID-19. The table came from immunoSEQ multiplex PCR; TCRdb's copy has only in-frame clones and leaves some out. Here the sample spans tens of thousands of clones, around 85% being singletons. Sequenced: peripheral blood. Receptor source: an elderly man with active or convalescent COVID-19.

This chain uses TRBV5-1 with TRBJ1-2, with TRBD1 matching 7 bases. This CDR3 has 18 amino acids. The junction had 12 bases not matched to a gene; V was cut back by 0 bases and J by 1 base. Germline CDR1 SGHRS, CDR2 YFSETQ. This chain's CDR3 is CASSLGADRASGNYGYTF. The CDR3, as DNA: TGCGCCAGCAGCTTGGGGGCTGACAGGGCGAGCGGTAACTATGGCTACACCTTC.

In this sample, this clone turned up once. The chain is built from TRBV27 and TRBJ2-6, with no clear D. Trimming pared 4 bases from V and 2 bases from J, leaving 3 bases between. Germline V gives CDR1 MNHEY, CDR2 SMNVEV (reference sequence). This CDR3 region has 13 residues. Here the CDR3 reads CASSSAGANVLTF. The CDR3 DNA reads TGTGCCAGCAGTTCGGCTGGGGCCAACGTCCTGACTTTC.

This clone was seen only a few times. This sequence joins TRBV12-5 and TRBJ1-5, with D possibly matching TRBD1 (6 bases). CDR1 is LGHNT and CDR2 is FRNRAP in the germline V gene. V lost 1 base and J 9 bases, leaving 16 bases between the germline ends. The CDR3 totals 15 residues. The CDR3 region has the DNA TGTGCTAGTGGTTTGGGTGGACAGAATTTTAGGCCCCAGCATTTT. This codes for CASGLGGQNFRPQHF.

CDR3 region: CSATRGYEQFF. The CDR3 nucleotides are TGCAGTGCTACCAGGGGCTATGAGCAGTTCTTC. V and J are TRBV20-1 and TRBJ2-1; D possibly corresponds to TRBD1 (6 bases). Trimming cost V 4 bases and J 8 bases, with 9 bases left between them. The CDR3 consists of 11 residues. CDR1 is DFQATT and CDR2 is SNEGSKA in the germline V gene (reference sequence).

J is TRBJ2-1 and V is TRBV7-6, with 8 bases aligning to TRBD2. This CDR3 spans 15 amino acids. Trimming took 1 base from V and 8 from J; bases not matched to a gene: 7. CDR1 is SGHVS, CDR2 FNYEAQ, per germline. As DNA, the CDR3 is TGTGCCAGCAGCTTAGGGGCGGGGGGCGGCGATGAGCAGTTCTTC. This encodes CASSLGAGGGDEQFF.